The entry below gives a single T cell receptor (beta chain) sequence along with its context. The antigen remains unidentified. Produced via immunoSEQ multiplex PCR; TCRdb's table is partial and in-frame only. The sample holds about 310,000 clones, more than 65% seen once. The data derive from a study of cytotoxic CD8 clonotypes in ibrutinib-treated CLL. CDR1 is SGHTA and CDR2 is FQGNSA in the germline V gene. Deletions cut 4 bases from V and 0 bases from J, with 13 bases between. The CDR3 spans 16 residues. The study, taken as a whole, reports: Public clonotypes, an uncommon group, contracted or remained stable on treatment. At the start, clonality exceeded age-matched healthy donors and followed circulating CD8+ T-cell counts. Clonality increased at ibrutinib response and stayed stable in sustained remission. At progression, however, it fell back toward baseline.

The chain joins TRBV7-2 to TRBJ2-1, with a possible D match to TRBD2 (6 bases). The sequencing used PBMCs, collected before ibrutinib treatment. This clonotype originated in a human donor with chronic lymphocytic leukemia. In DNA form, the CDR3 reads TGTGCCAGCAGCTCACGTGCGGGAAGCTCCTACAATGAGCAGTTCTTC. Protein product: CASSSRAGSSYNEQFF.